These T cell receptor beta chains were read from a single sample in a study of glioma-infiltrating T cells after dendritic cell vaccination. Repertoires were generated with immunoSEQ multiplex PCR, while TCRdb's copy carries only in-frame clones and drops some. The sample includes about 95,000 clones, more than 75% seen only once; the top ten take around 2.9%. This specimen consisted of blood, obtained before dendritic cell vaccination. The source of these receptors is a human donor with glioblastoma. Both conserved end residues are part of each CDR3. A D gene is named only where the DNA matches it firmly. Clone size is stated in some rows and not others, as once, few, many or a class when expanded.

cdr3_nt	cdr3_aa	d_call	v_call	j_call	clone_size
TGTGCCAGCAGTTGGCAGGGGGCCCACGAGCAGTACTTC	CASSWQGAHEQYF	TRBD1	TRBV6-1	TRBJ2-7	NA
TGCGCCAGCAGCTTGGCGACAGGGAAGGGGAATTCACCCCTCCACTTT	CASSLATGKGNSPLHF	TRBD1	TRBV5-1	TRBJ1-6	NA
TGCGCCAGCAGTCAATCCAGAGAACAGGGCGCCTACAATGAGCAGTTCTTC	CASSQSREQGAYNEQFF	NA	TRBV23-1	TRBJ2-1	NA
TGTGCCAGCAGCCAATACGGGACTATGTACGCTTTCTTT	CASSQYGTMYAFF	NA	TRBV14	TRBJ1-1	NA
TGTGCCAGCAGCTCTTCGGTAGGGACTACCTCTGGGGCCAACGTCCTGACTTTC	CASSSSVGTTSGANVLTF	TRBD2	TRBV7-2	TRBJ2-6	NA
TGTGCCAGTGAGCCCGGGACAGGGTCCCCTGGGGATTCACCCCTCCACTTT	CASEPGTGSPGDSPLHF	TRBD1	TRBV19	TRBJ1-6	NA
TGCGCCAGCAGTGAGGCTAGCGGGAGCTACACAGATACGCAGTATTTT	CASSEASGSYTDTQYF	TRBD2	TRBV10-2	TRBJ2-3	NA
TGTGCCAGCAGCCCTCACGGGTACGAGCAGTACTTC	CASSPHGYEQYF	NA	TRBV7-3	TRBJ2-7	few
TGCGCCAGCAGCCCGGGACAGGGGTTCGGGGAGCTGTTTTTT	CASSPGQGFGELFF	TRBD1	TRBV5-1	TRBJ2-2	NA
TGTGCCAGCAGCAGGGACAGGGGGACTGAAGCTTTCTTT	CASSRDRGTEAFF	TRBD1	TRBV7-9	TRBJ1-1	NA
TGCAGCTTTGAATCCAGTCAAAAACTGTTTTTT	CSFESSQKLFF	NA	TRBV20-1	TRBJ1-4	NA
TGTGCCAGCGGAACGGCGGGGACCCAGTACTTC	CASGTAGTQYF	NA	TRBV25-1	TRBJ2-5	NA
TGTGCCAGCAGCACCCCGGGACAGGGGCTGGACGAGCAGTACTTC	CASSTPGQGLDEQYF	TRBD1	TRBV6-5	TRBJ2-7	NA
TGTGCCAGCACTGCCGGGACAGGGCGGAACACTGAAGCTTTCTTT	CASTAGTGRNTEAFF	TRBD1	TRBV2	TRBJ1-1	NA
TGTGCCAGTAGTATAGGACTAGCGGGACTCAGCTCCTACGAGCAGTACTTC	CASSIGLAGLSSYEQYF	TRBD2	TRBV19	TRBJ2-7	NA
TGTGCCAGCAGCCCCGGGACACTTAATGAAAAACTGTTTTTT	CASSPGTLNEKLFF	NA	TRBV14	TRBJ1-4	NA
TGTGCCAGCTCATTAGCCGGGACTGACGTCGAGCAGTACTTC	CASSLAGTDVEQYF	NA	TRBV18	TRBJ2-7	NA
TGTGCCAGCAGCCCACGGGGGGCCGGGATCTACGAGCAGTACTTC	CASSPRGAGIYEQYF	NA	TRBV6-5	TRBJ2-7	NA
TGTGCCAGCAGCGTACAGACAGGGACTGAAGAGACCCAGTACTTC	CASSVQTGTEETQYF	NA	TRBV7-6	TRBJ2-5	few
TGTGCCAGCAGCTTTATGGGGGGGCAGTTCTTC	CASSFMGGQFF	NA	TRBV2	TRBJ2-1	NA
TGTGCCAGCTCAGCCCGGGACATCTATGGCTACACCTTC	CASSARDIYGYTF	NA	TRBV18	TRBJ1-2	NA
TGTGCCAGCAGCTTAAGTGGGGGGAGTGGTAACAATGAGCAGTTCTTC	CASSLSGGSGNNEQFF	NA	TRBV5-8	TRBJ2-1	NA
TGCGCCAGCAGCCAAGTTCTAGCGGGGGGGCGGTATGAGCAGTTCTTC	CASSQVLAGGRYEQFF	TRBD2	TRBV4-1	TRBJ2-1	NA
TGTGCCAGCAGCCAAGCGGGGGGTAAGGAGACCCAGTACTTC	CASSQAGGKETQYF	TRBD2	TRBV14	TRBJ2-5	NA
TGTGCCAGTAGGGTGGAGAGGAGGAACACTGAAGCTTTCTTT	CASRVERRNTEAFF	NA	TRBV19	TRBJ1-1	few
TGTGCCAGCAGAGGGACAGGAGATCAGCCCCAGCATTTT	CASRGTGDQPQHF	TRBD1	TRBV2	TRBJ1-5	few
TGTGCCAGCAGCATAGGGTCCGGGACAGGGCGCTATGGCTACACCTTC	CASSIGSGTGRYGYTF	TRBD1	TRBV7-9	TRBJ1-2	NA
TGTGCCACCAGCAGGCGGAACACTGAAGCTTTCTTT	CATSRRNTEAFF	NA	TRBV15	TRBJ1-1	NA
TGTGCCAGCAGCTCCCATCGGGACAGGGGGCTAGATGAGCAGTACTTC	CASSSHRDRGLDEQYF	TRBD1	TRBV11-2	TRBJ2-7	NA
TGTGCCAGTAGTCTCGGTGCATTCTATGGCTACACCTTC	CASSLGAFYGYTF	NA	TRBV19	TRBJ1-2	NA
TGTGCCAGCAGTTTATGGGGGCTGAACACTGAAGCTTTCTTT	CASSLWGLNTEAFF	NA	TRBV27	TRBJ1-1	NA
TGTGCCAGCAGTCGCGTGGGGCGGGGGAACTATGGCTACACCTTC	CASSRVGRGNYGYTF	NA	TRBV11-2	TRBJ1-2	NA
TGTGCCAGCAGAACGACAGGGGGAGGGAATGAGCAGTTCTTC	CASRTTGGGNEQFF	TRBD1	TRBV7-9	TRBJ2-1	NA
TGTGCCTGGAGTGTAGGCGGAGGGGGCTGGGCAGATACGCAGTATTTT	CAWSVGGGGWADTQYF	NA	TRBV30	TRBJ2-3	NA
TGTGCCAGCAGCCTCCGGATAGCGGGGAAAAGATCCTACAATGAGCAGTTCTTC	CASSLRIAGKRSYNEQFF	TRBD2	TRBV11-2	TRBJ2-1	few
TGCGCCAGCAGCTTGGGGTTCGGGACAGGGTCTGAAGCTTTCTTT	CASSLGFGTGSEAFF	TRBD1	TRBV5-1	TRBJ1-1	NA
TGTGCCAGCGGTTTCCCACTAGGGGGCCCCTATGGCTACACCTTC	CASGFPLGGPYGYTF	TRBD1	TRBV27	TRBJ1-2	NA
TGTGCCAGCTCACCACGTTTGGGACAGGGGACTGAAGCTTTCTTT	CASSPRLGQGTEAFF	TRBD1	TRBV18	TRBJ1-1	NA
TGTGCCAGCAGCTTAGACCTAGCGGGGGGGTACGAGCAGTACTTC	CASSLDLAGGYEQYF	TRBD2	TRBV11-2	TRBJ2-7	NA
TGTGCCAGCAGCTTAGGATCGGCGGCCTACGAGCAGTACTTC	CASSLGSAAYEQYF	NA	TRBV11-3	TRBJ2-7	NA
TGCGCCAGCAGCCTCCCCCGGACCGGGAGCGGAAATGAGCAGTTCTTC	CASSLPRTGSGNEQFF	NA	TRBV5-1	TRBJ2-1	NA